This T cell receptor (beta chain) was recorded in a study of T cells in Graves' hyperthyroidism and ophthalmopathy. The germline V gene has CDR1 LNHDA and CDR2 SQIVND (reference sequence). Trimming took 7 bases from V and 3 from J; bases not matched to a gene: 10. The CDR3 is made up of 16 amino acids. Notes on the study in general: The model predicted ophthalmopathy a median roughly six months before onset.

Each 10 ml fresh peripheral blood draw supplied the PBMCs. Regions amplified from RNA transcripts were the TCR beta CDR3 regions. Using the HTBI primer set, a first-round RT-PCR was run on the TCR CDR3. TCRdb re-analysed the multiplex PCR reads in MiXCR, keeping a single row per CDR3 protein. The repertoire holds approximately 400,000 distinct CDR3 sequences, 14% seen once, with around 20% in the top ten. About this clonotype: No antigen is known for it.

The origin of this receptor is a woman aged 25 to 39 with Graves' ophthalmopathy. The sample was blood. The chain recombines TRBV19 with TRBJ2-2, with 8 positions matching TRBD2. The CDR3 reads CASIPGGGYYTGELFF. The CDR3 DNA reads TGTGCCAGTATCCCGGGGGGGGGTTATTACACCGGGGAGCTGTTTTTT. The variable domain in full, completed from reference TRBV19 and TRBJ2-2, reads DGGITQSPKYLFRKEGQNVTLSCEQNLNHDAMYWYRQDPGQGLRLIYYSQIVNDFQKGDIAEGYSVSREKKESFPLTVTSAQKNPTAFYLCASIPGGGYYTGELFFGEGSRLTVL.